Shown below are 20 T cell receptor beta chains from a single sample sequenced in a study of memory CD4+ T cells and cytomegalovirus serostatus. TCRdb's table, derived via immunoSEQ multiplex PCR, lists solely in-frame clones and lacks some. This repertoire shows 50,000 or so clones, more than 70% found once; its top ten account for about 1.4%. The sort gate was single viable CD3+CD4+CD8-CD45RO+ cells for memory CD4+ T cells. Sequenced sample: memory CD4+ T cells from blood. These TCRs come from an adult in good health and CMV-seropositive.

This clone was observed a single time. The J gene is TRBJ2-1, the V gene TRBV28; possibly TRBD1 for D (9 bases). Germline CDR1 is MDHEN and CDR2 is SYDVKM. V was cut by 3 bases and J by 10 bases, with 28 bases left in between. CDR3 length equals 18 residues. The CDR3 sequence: CASSFQGGGKTGGREQFF. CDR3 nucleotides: TGTGCCAGCAGTTTCCAGGGCGGGGGGAAAACAGGGGGCAGGGAGCAGTTCTTC.

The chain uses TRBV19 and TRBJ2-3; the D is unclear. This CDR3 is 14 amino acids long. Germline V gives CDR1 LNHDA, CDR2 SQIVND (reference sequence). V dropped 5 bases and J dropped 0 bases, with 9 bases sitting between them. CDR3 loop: CASSPEFSTDTQYF. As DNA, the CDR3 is TGTGCCAGTAGTCCAGAGTTCAGCACAGATACGCAGTATTTT.

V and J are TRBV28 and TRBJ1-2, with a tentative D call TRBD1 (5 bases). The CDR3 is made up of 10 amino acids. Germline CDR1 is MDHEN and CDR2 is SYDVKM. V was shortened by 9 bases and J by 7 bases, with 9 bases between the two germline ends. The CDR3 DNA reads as TGTGCCAGTCGGGGCGGTGGCTACACCTTC. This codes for CASRGGGYTF.

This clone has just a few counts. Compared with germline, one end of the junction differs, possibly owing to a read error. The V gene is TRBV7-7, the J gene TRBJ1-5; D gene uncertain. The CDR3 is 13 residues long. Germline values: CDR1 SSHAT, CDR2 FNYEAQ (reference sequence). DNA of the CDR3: TGTGCTAGCAGCTTAGGACGGAATCAGCCCCAGCATTTT. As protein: CASSLGRNQPQHF.

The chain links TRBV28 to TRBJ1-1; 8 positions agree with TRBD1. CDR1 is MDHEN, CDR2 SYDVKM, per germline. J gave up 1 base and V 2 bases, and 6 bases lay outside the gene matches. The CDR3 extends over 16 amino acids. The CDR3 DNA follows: TGTGCCAGCAGTTTAAAACAGGGGGAAGGGAACACTGAAGCTTTCTTT. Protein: CASSLKQGEGNTEAFF.

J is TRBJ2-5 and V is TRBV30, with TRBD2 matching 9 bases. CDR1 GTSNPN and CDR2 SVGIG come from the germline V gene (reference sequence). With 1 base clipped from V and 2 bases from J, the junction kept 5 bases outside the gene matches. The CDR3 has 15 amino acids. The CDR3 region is CAWSAGAGGQETQYF. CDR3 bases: TGTGCCTGGAGTGCCGGAGCGGGGGGACAAGAGACCCAGTACTTC. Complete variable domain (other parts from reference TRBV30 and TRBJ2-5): SQTIHQWPATLVQPVGSPLSLECTVEGTSNPNLYWYRQAAGRGLQLLFYSVGIGQISSEVPQNLSASRPQDRQFILSSKKLLLSDSGFYLCAWSAGAGGQETQYFGPGTRLLVL.

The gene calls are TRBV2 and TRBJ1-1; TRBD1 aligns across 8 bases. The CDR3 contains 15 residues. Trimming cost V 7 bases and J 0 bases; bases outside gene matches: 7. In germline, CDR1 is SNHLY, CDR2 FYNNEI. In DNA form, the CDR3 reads TGTGCCAGCAAGCCACGACAGGGGATGAACACTGAAGCTTTCTTT. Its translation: CASKPRQGMNTEAFF.

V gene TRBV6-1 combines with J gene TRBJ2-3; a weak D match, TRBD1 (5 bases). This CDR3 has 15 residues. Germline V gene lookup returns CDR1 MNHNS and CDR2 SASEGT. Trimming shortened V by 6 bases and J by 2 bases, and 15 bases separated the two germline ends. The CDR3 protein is CASRLDSSHTDTQYF. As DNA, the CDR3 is TGTGCCAGCAGGTTAGACAGCAGCCACACAGATACGCAGTATTTT.

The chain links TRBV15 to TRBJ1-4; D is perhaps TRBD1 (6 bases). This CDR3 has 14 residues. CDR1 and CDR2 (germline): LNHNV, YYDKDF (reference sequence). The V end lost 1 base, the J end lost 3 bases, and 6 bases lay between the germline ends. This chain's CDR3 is CATSRGQANEKLFF. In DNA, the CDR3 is TGTGCCACCAGCAGAGGACAGGCTAATGAAAAACTGTTTTTT.

The CDR3 is CASSPRTASSGNTIYF. The CDR3, as DNA: TGTGCCAGCAGCCCCCGGACGGCGAGCTCTGGAAACACCATATATTTT. This chain joins TRBV9 and TRBJ1-3; D gene unclear. The CDR3 has 16 amino acids. The V gene's germline CDR1 is SGDLS and CDR2 YYNGEE. Trimming left V 4 bases short and J 0 bases short, with 14 bases between.

CDR3 nucleotide sequence: TGTGCCAGCAGTACAAGCTGGAACACTGAAGCTTTCTTT. This sequence encodes CASSTSWNTEAFF. V gene TRBV2 combines with J gene TRBJ1-1; no clear D gene. This CDR3 has 13 residues. Per the germline V gene, CDR1 is SNHLY and CDR2 is FYNNEI. V lost 5 bases, J lost 1 base, and 8 bases lay in between.

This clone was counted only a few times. Here the CDR3 reads CASRPTGLMAEQYF. CDR3 coding DNA: TGTGCCAGCCGACCTACAGGGTTGATGGCCGAGCAGTACTTC. V usage is TRBV19 and J usage is TRBJ2-7, with a tentative D call TRBD1 (6 bases). Germline CDR1 reads LNHDA; CDR2 reads SQIVND (reference sequence). This CDR3 spans 14 amino acids. V shed 9 bases and J shed 6 bases, with 21 bases lying between them.

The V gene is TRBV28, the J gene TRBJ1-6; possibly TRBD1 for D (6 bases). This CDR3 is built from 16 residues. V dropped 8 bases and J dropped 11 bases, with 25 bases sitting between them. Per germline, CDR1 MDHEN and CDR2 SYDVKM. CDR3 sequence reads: CASGTPGHIEGPPLHF. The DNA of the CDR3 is TGTGCCAGCGGTACCCCGGGACACATTGAGGGACCACCCCTCCACTTT.

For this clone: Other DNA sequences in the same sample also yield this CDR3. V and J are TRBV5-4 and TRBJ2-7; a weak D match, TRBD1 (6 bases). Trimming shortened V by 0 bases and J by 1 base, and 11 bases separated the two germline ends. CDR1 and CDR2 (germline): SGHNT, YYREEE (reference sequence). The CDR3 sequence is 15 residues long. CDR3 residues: CASSLGGQGSYEQYF. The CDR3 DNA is TGTGCCAGCAGCTTGGGAGGGCAGGGGTCCTACGAGCAGTACTTC.

CDR3 nucleotides: TGTGCCAGCAGCCCGCCCCGACTAGCGGTACCGACAGATACGCAGTATTTT. Translation gives CASSPPRLAVPTDTQYF. The V gene is TRBV13, the J gene TRBJ2-3, with TRBD2 matching 9 bases. The germline V gene encodes CDR1 PRHDT and CDR2 FYEKMQ (reference sequence). Trimming at V came to 5 bases and at J to 3 bases, leaving 12 bases not matched to a gene. The CDR3 consists of 17 residues.

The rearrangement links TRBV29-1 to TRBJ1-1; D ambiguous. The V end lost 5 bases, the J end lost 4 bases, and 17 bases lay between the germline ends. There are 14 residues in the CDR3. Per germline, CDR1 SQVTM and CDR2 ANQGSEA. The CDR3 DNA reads TGCAGCGTTAACGCTGGGTCCCTTCGCACTGAAGCTTTCTTT. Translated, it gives CSVNAGSLRTEAFF.

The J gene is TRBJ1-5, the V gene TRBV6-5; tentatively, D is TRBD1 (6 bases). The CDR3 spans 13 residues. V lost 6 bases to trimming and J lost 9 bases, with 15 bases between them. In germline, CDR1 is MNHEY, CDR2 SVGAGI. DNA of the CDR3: TGTGCCAGCAGGCTGGACAGTGCGGGGCCCCAGCATTTT. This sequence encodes CASRLDSAGPQHF.

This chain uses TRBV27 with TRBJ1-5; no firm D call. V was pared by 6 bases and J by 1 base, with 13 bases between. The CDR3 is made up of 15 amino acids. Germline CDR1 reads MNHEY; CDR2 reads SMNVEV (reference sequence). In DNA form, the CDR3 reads TGTGCCAGCAGCAATAGACCGGTGAGCAATCAGCCCCAGCATTTT. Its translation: CASSNRPVSNQPQHF.

Here the CDR3 reads CASSLGGLNTGELFF. CDR3 bases: TGCGCCAGCAGCTTGGGCGGACTAAACACCGGGGAGCTGTTTTTT. V and J are TRBV5-1 and TRBJ2-2; possible D gene TRBD2, 6 bases. Trimming removed 0 bases from V and 2 bases from J, with 8 bases in between. The CDR3 covers 15 residues. The V gene's germline CDR1 is SGHRS and CDR2 YFSETQ. Using reference TRBV5-1 and TRBJ2-2 for the parts outside the CDR3, the full variable domain is KAGVTQTPRYLIKTRGQQVTLSCSPISGHRSVSWYQQTPGQGLQFLFEYFSETQRNKGNFPGRFSGRQFSNSRSEMNVSTLELGDSALYLCASSLGGLNTGELFFGEGSRLTVL.

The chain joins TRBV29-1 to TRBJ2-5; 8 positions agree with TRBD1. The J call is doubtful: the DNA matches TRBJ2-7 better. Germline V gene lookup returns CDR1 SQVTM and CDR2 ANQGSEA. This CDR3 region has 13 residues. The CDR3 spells CSVARTGRDEQYF. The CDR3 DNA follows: TGCAGCGTCGCCAGGACAGGGCGGGACGAGCAGTACTTC.